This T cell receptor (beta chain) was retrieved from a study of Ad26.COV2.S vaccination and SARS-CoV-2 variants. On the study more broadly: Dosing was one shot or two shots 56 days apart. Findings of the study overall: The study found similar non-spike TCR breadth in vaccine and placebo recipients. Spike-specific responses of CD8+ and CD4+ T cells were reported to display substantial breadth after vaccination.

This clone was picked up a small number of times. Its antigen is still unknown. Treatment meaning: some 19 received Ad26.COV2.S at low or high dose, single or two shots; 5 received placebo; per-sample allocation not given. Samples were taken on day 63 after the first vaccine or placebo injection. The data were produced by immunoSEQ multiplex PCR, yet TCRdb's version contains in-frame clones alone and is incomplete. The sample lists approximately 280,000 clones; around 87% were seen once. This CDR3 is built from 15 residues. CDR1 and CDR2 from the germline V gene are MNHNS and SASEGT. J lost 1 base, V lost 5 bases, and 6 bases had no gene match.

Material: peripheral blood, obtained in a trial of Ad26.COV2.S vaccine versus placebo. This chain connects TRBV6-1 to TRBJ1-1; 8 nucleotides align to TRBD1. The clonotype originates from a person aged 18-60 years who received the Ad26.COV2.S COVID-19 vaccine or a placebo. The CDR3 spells CASSPPGTGNTEAFF. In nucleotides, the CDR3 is TGTGCCAGCAGTCCCCCCGGGACAGGGAACACTGAAGCTTTCTTT.